This T cell receptor beta chain was identified during a study of Ad26.COV2.S vaccination and SARS-CoV-2 variants. Study results and limitations: Researchers reported similar non-spike TCR breadth in vaccine and placebo recipients. Spike-specific TCR breadth was greater after Ad26.COV2.S than placebo. There was reportedly substantial breadth in spike-specific CD8+ and CD4+ T cell responses after vaccination.

For this clone: Its antigen is undetermined.

Using immunoSEQ multiplex PCR, the repertoire was profiled, and TCRdb retains in-frame clones only, with some absent. In the table there are approximately 450,000 clones, 80% to 95% of which are singletons. V gave up 4 bases and J gave up 2 bases, with 17 bases separating them. There are 16 residues in the CDR3. Germline V gene sequence: CDR1 SGHNT, CDR2 YYREEE (reference sequence). The treatment was: 19 received Ad26.COV2.S at low or high dose, single or two shots; 5 received placebo; per-sample allocation not given. At day 63 after the first vaccine or placebo injection, samples were drawn. The chain is built from TRBV5-4 and TRBJ2-3; possibly TRBD2 for D (6 bases). This TCR was sampled from a person between 18 and 59 years old who received the Ad26.COV2.S COVID-19 vaccine or a placebo. This material consisted of peripheral blood, taken in a trial of Ad26.COV2.S vaccine versus placebo. Written as DNA, the CDR3 is TGTGCCAGCAGCCCTGGCCGGGGGATTAACACAGATACGCAGTATTTT. It specifies CASSPGRGINTDTQYF.